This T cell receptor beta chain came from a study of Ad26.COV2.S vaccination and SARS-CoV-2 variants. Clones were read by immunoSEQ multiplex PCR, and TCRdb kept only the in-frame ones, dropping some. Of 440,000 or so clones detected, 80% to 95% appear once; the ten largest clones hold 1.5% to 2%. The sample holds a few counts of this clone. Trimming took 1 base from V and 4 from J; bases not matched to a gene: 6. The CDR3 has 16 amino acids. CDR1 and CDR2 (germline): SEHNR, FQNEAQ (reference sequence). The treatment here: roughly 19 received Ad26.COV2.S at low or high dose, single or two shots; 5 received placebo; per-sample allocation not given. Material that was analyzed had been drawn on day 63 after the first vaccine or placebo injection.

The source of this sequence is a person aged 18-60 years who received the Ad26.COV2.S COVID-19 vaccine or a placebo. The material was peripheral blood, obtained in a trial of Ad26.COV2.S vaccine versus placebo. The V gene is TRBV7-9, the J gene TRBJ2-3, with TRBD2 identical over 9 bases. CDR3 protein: CASSLDGLAGSDTQYF. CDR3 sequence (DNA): TGTGCCAGCAGCTTAGACGGGCTAGCGGGGTCAGATACGCAGTATTTT.